The 2 T cell receptor beta chains given below trace back to one sample, sequenced in a study of OX40 agonist ivuxolimab in advanced cancers. Produced via immunoSEQ multiplex PCR; TCRdb's table is partial and in-frame only. The table has 52,000 or so clones, 88% seen once; the top ten hold approximately 1.6%. The sample here was CD4+ or CD8+ T cells sorted from blood, taken in a trial of the OX40 agonist ivuxolimab. The receptors derive from an adult with an advanced solid tumor such as melanoma, head and neck, liver or kidney cancer.

CDR3 amino acids: CASSLEIGFPGELFF. DNA for the CDR3: TGTGCCAGCAGCTTAGAGATTGGGTTCCCCGGGGAGCTGTTTTTT. This sequence joins TRBV11-2 and TRBJ2-2; D call uncertain. This CDR3 comprises 15 residues. From germline, CDR1 is SGHAT and CDR2 FQNNGV. V was trimmed by 0 bases and J by 6 bases, leaving 11 bases between them.

A few counts support this clone. The rearrangement uses TRBV19 and TRBJ1-2, with 8 positions matching TRBD1. The CDR3 is made up of 14 amino acids. Trimming at V came to 10 bases and at J to 6 bases, leaving 13 bases not matched to a gene. CDR1 is LNHDA and CDR2 is SQIVND in the germline V gene (reference sequence). The CDR3 nucleotides are TGTGCCACCTACCCAGGACAGGGCCGGCATGGCTACACCTTC. Encoded protein: CATYPGQGRHGYTF.